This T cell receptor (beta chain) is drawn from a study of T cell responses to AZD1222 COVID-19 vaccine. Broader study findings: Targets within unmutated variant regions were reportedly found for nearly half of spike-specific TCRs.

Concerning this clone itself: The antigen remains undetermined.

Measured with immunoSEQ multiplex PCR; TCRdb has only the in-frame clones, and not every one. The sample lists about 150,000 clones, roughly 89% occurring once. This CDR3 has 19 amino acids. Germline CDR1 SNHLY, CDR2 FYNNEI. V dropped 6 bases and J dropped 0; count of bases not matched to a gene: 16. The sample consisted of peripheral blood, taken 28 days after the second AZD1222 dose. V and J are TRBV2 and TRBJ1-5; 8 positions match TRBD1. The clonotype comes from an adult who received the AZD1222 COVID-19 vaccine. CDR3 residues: CASSPFRTGRPFSNQPQHF. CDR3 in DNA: TGTGCCAGCAGCCCCTTCCGGACAGGGCGTCCCTTTAGCAATCAGCCCCAGCATTTT.